This T cell receptor beta chain was sequenced in a study of blood T cell repertoires in COVID-19. Measured with immunoSEQ multiplex PCR; TCRdb has only the in-frame clones, and not every one. The sample shows 120,000 or so clones, roughly 79% of them seen only once. Germline CDR1 reads MGHDK; CDR2 reads SYGVNS. V was clipped by 6 bases and J by 3 bases; unmatched bases: 10. The CDR3 runs to 16 residues. This sequence was found in a human donor in a cohort sampled during active COVID-19. This chain connects TRBV25-1 to TRBJ2-3; 9 nucleotides align to TRBD2. The sample consisted of peripheral blood. This chain's CDR3 is CASSPRGGARTDTQYF. Here the CDR3 DNA reads TGTGCCAGCAGCCCGCGGGGGGGCGCGAGGACAGATACGCAGTATTTT.